This paragraph covers one TCR beta chain sequence. This sample was included in a study of blood T cell repertoires in COVID-19. Study details: T cells, B-cell-depleted T cells, or PBMCs supplied cDNA or gDNA.

In the source study's methods: How many nucleated cells were present was estimated from reference gene primer amplification. This table comes from immunoSEQ multiplex PCR, and its TCRdb copy is limited to in-frame clones, with some not included. Clone size and the V and J calls come from that table; the DNA yielded D and trimming. The sample yields more than 350,000 clones, around 89% seen once. This study enrolled people aged 18 to 89 from around 26 US geographic areas. The V end was cut by 1 base, the J end by 0 bases, with 5 bases between. CDR1 SEHNR and CDR2 FQNEAQ come from the germline V gene (reference sequence). The CDR3 extends over 14 amino acids.

This chain connects TRBV7-9 to TRBJ2-3; D is ambiguous. The specimen sequenced was PBMCs or T cells enriched from blood (not recorded which). This TCR came from a man younger than 35 who had recovered from COVID-19. CDR3 region: CASSLGQSTDTQYF. The CDR3, as DNA: TGTGCCAGCAGCTTAGGGCAGAGCACAGATACGCAGTATTTT.